Below are 27 T cell receptor beta chains sequenced from a single sample in a study of shared clonotypes between healthy human individuals. Sequenced by immunoSEQ multiplex PCR; TCRdb stores in-frame clones only, minus some. The sample gives roughly 700,000 clones, around 74% of which show up once; over 1.5% is in the top ten. The sample comprised memory CD4+ T cells sorted from blood. The subset is: CD45RA-negative fraction. The source of these receptors is a woman in her 30s in good health.

V is TRBV4-1 and J is TRBJ2-1; 8 nucleotides agree with TRBD2. Germline values: CDR1 MGHRA, CDR2 YSYEKL. The CDR3 extends over 16 amino acids. The V segment lost 1 base and the J segment 2 bases; nucleotides outside the gene matches: 4. The CDR3 DNA is TGCGCCAGCAGCCAAGTGCTAGCGGGCCCCTACAATGAGCAGTTCTTC. This codes for CASSQVLAGPYNEQFF.

The count of this clone is one. CDR3 region: CASSYSVPINEQFF. The CDR3 DNA is TGTGCCAGCAGTTACTCCGTCCCCATCAATGAGCAGTTCTTC. This chain joins TRBV6-5 and TRBJ2-1; D not resolved. The CDR3 is 14 amino acids. V was cut by 0 bases and J by 6 bases, with 9 bases left in between. CDR1 MNHEY and CDR2 SVGAGI come from the germline V gene.

Many counts were recorded for this clone. Other DNA sequences in this sample translate to the same CDR3. The chain uses TRBV6-5 and TRBJ2-5, with 13 nucleotides matching TRBD2. Germline loops: CDR1 MNHEY, CDR2 SVGAGI. V shed 5 bases and J 9 bases; nucleotides not matched to a gene: 9. The CDR3 loop spans 15 amino acids. This CDR3 is CASSNGLAGASAQYF. The CDR3, as DNA: TGTGCCAGCAGTAACGGACTAGCGGGAGCATCGGCCCAGTACTTC.

The CDR3 DNA follows: TGTGCCAGTAGTCCGCGACAGGATTTCTCCTACGAGCAGTACTTC. Translation gives CASSPRQDFSYEQYF. The chain couples TRBV19 to TRBJ2-7; D may be TRBD1 (6 bases). Germline values: CDR1 LNHDA, CDR2 SQIVND (reference sequence). V was pared by 5 bases and J by 0 bases, with 14 bases between. The length of the CDR3 is 15 residues.

The chain recombines TRBV28 with TRBJ2-5; D call uncertain. V lost 6 bases and J lost 9, with 11 bases in between. This CDR3 spans 11 amino acids. From germline, CDR1 is MDHEN and CDR2 SYDVKM. The CDR3 reads CASSGSRAQYF. DNA for the CDR3: TGTGCCAGCAGCGGGTCAAGGGCCCAGTACTTC.

This clone was observed once. This chain joins TRBV4-1 and TRBJ2-5; no firm D call. CDR3 length: 17 residues. CDR1 is MGHRA and CDR2 is YSYEKL in the germline V gene. Trimming removed 1 base from V and 5 bases from J, with 20 bases in between. The CDR3 protein is CASSQGILDSGWETQYF. CDR3 nucleotide sequence: TGCGCCAGCAGCCAAGGGATCCTGGATAGTGGCTGGGAGACCCAGTACTTC.

The V and J genes are TRBV5-1 and TRBJ2-7, with D uncertain. Germline V gene data show CDR1 as SGHRS and CDR2 as YFSETQ. The V end lost 1 base, the J end lost 1 base, and 12 bases lay between the germline ends. This CDR3 spans 15 amino acids. The CDR3 loop reads CASSLPGLGSYEQYF. CDR3 nucleotide sequence: TGCGCCAGCAGCTTGCCCGGTTTAGGTTCCTACGAGCAGTACTTC.

The V gene is TRBV11-2, the J gene TRBJ2-5; 8 nucleotides line up with TRBD2. Germline V gene data show CDR1 as SGHAT and CDR2 as FQNNGV. After removal of 1 base from V and 4 bases from J, the junction contained 5 bases not matched to a gene. This CDR3 contains 15 residues. The chain's CDR3 is CASSLGRLARETQYF. Here the CDR3 DNA reads TGTGCCAGCAGCTTAGGCAGACTAGCGCGAGAGACCCAGTACTTC.

As regards this clone: One end of the junction does not line up with germline, which may come from a read error. The chain joins TRBV7-2 to TRBJ2-5; 8 bases align to TRBD2. Germline V gene data show CDR1 as SGHTA and CDR2 as FQGNSA. CDR3 length: 15 amino acids. CDR3 bases: TGTGCCAGCAGCATAGCGGGAAGGGCCCAAGAGACCCAGTACTTC. Translated: CASSIAGRAQETQYF. Supplemented by reference TRBV7-2 and TRBJ2-5, the full variable domain reads GAGVSQSPSNKVTEKGKDVELRCDPISGHTALYWYRQSLGQGLEFLIYFQGNSAPDKSGLPSDRFSAERTGGSVSTLTIQRTQQEDSAVYLCASSIAGRAQETQYFGPGTRLLVL.

The table lists this clone with a count of one. Other DNA sequences from this sample encode an identical CDR3 as well. The chain has TRBV18 and TRBJ1-1; D remains unclear. The V end was cut by 0 bases, the J end by 1 base, with 15 bases between. The germline gives CDR1 KGHSH, CDR2 LQKENI. The CDR3 spans 17 residues. CDR3 loop: CASSPPTGSPQNTEAFF. The CDR3 nucleotides are TGTGCCAGCTCACCACCGACCGGCAGTCCACAGAACACTGAAGCTTTCTTT.

The CDR3 reads CASSPDRTDYGYTF. Here the CDR3 DNA reads TGTGCCAGCTCACCAGACCGGACAGACTATGGCTACACCTTC. This chain uses TRBV18 with TRBJ1-2, with D possibly matching TRBD1 (6 bases). Trimming pared 2 bases from V and 3 bases from J, leaving 10 bases between. Germline-derived CDR1 and CDR2 are KGHSH and LQKENI. The CDR3 extends over 14 amino acids. Based on the CDR3 plus reference TRBV18 and TRBJ1-2, the full variable domain is NAGVMQNPRHLVRRRGQEARLRCSPMKGHSHVYWYRQLPEEGLKFMVYLQKENIIDESGMPKERFSAEFPKEGPSILRIQQVVRGDSAAYFCASSPDRTDYGYTFGSGTRLTVV.

V is TRBV27 and J is TRBJ2-6, with no clear D. The V gene lost 5 bases and the J gene lost 0 bases, with 8 bases spanning the gap. CDR1 and CDR2 (germline): MNHEY, SMNVEV (reference sequence). This CDR3 is 15 amino acids long. CDR3 protein: CASSTYSSGANVLTF. CDR3 coding DNA: TGTGCCAGCAGTACCTACAGCTCTGGGGCCAACGTCCTGACTTTC.

The V and J genes are TRBV11-3 and TRBJ2-2, with 12 bases identical to TRBD2. CDR1 and CDR2 from the germline V gene are SGHNT and YENEEA. CDR3 length: 15 amino acids. The ends lost 3 bases at V and 7 bases at J; junction bases unmatched: 3. For the CDR3, the DNA is TGTGCCAGCAGCTTGACTAGCGGGAGTATCGGGGAGCTGTTTTTT. Encoded protein: CASSLTSGSIGELFF. Drawing the rest from reference TRBV11-3 and TRBJ2-2, the complete variable domain is EAGVVQSPRYKIIEKKQPVAFWCNPISGHNTLYWYLQNLGQGPELLIRYENEEAVDDSQLPKDRFSAERLKGVDSTLKIQPAELGDSAVYLCASSLTSGSIGELFFGEGSRLTVL.

The J gene is TRBJ2-5, the V gene TRBV5-4; D gene unclear. Trimming took 4 bases from V and 4 from J, leaving 14 bases between them. This CDR3 has 14 residues. The germline CDR1 and CDR2 sequences are SGHNT and YYREEE (reference sequence). CDR3 DNA: TGTGCCAGCAGCATCGGGCATTTGGGAGAGACCCAGTACTTC. Encoded protein: CASSIGHLGETQYF.

The genes are TRBV6-1 and TRBJ2-1, with TRBD2 as a possible D gene (6 bases). The CDR3 covers 15 residues. The ends were cut back, 7 bases at V and 5 bases at J, with 18 bases in the middle. Germline-derived CDR1 and CDR2 are MNHNS and SASEGT. The CDR3 bases are TGTGCCAGCACCTCCCCCCAAGGCGGGAACAATGAGCAGTTCTTC. Protein sequence: CASTSPQGGNNEQFF.

This chain uses TRBV28 with TRBJ2-7; 8 nucleotides agree with TRBD1. V trimming: 2 bases; J trimming: 5 bases; junction bases outside the gene matches: 11. Germline-derived CDR1 and CDR2 are MDHEN and SYDVKM. The CDR3 has 16 amino acids. The CDR3 region is CASSLHPQGAKNEQYF. The CDR3 DNA sequence: TGTGCCAGCAGTTTACATCCCCAGGGGGCGAAGAACGAGCAGTACTTC.

J is TRBJ2-7 and V is TRBV28; 12 bases fit TRBD2. In germline, CDR1 is MDHEN, CDR2 SYDVKM. The CDR3 length is 16 residues. J was trimmed by 6 bases and V by 5 bases; bases with no gene match: 11. CDR3 region: CASSPSLAGGWFEQYF. As DNA, the CDR3 is TGTGCCAGCAGTCCCTCACTAGCGGGAGGTTGGTTCGAGCAGTACTTC.

The CDR3 sequence: CASFKDAGSMSGELFF. In DNA, the CDR3 is TGTGCCAGCTTCAAGGATGCGGGAAGCATGTCCGGGGAGCTGTTTTTT. V is TRBV7-9 and J is TRBJ2-2; D might be TRBD2 (6 bases). V lost 8 bases to trimming and J lost 6 bases, with 22 bases between them. The CDR3 loop spans 16 amino acids. Germline values: CDR1 SEHNR, CDR2 FQNEAQ (reference sequence).

The rearrangement joins TRBV27 to TRBJ2-3; D may match TRBD1 or TRBD2 (5 bases each). This CDR3 comprises 17 residues. V gave up 4 bases and J gave up 4 bases, with 21 bases separating them. Germline V lookup: CDR1 MNHEY, CDR2 SMNVEV (reference sequence). The CDR3 loop is CASSSERGRPRSDTQYF. The CDR3 nucleotides read TGTGCCAGCAGTTCGGAGAGGGGCAGGCCACGCTCAGATACGCAGTATTTT.

This clone was counted between two and nine times. The chain employs TRBV19 and TRBJ2-7; D may be TRBD1 (5 bases). The CDR3 length is 14 residues. V lost 8 bases, J lost 0 bases, and 14 bases lay in between. In germline, CDR1 is LNHDA, CDR2 SQIVND (reference sequence). The CDR3 spells CASEGAVYSYEQYF. CDR3 DNA: TGTGCCAGTGAAGGGGCTGTTTACTCCTACGAGCAGTACTTC.

In this sample, this clone turned up a few times. The genes are TRBV6-1 and TRBJ2-2; the match to TRBD2 covers 7 bases. Germline lookup yields CDR1 MNHNS and CDR2 SASEGT. This CDR3 is 14 amino acids long. J lost 3 bases, V lost 6 bases, and 4 bases had no gene match. In nucleotides, the CDR3 is TGTGCCAGCAGGCGGGAGCTAGACACCGGGGAGCTGTTTTTT. The encoded protein is CASRRELDTGELFF.

The rearrangement links TRBV9 to TRBJ1-3; TRBD1 is a possible D gene (5 bases). Per the germline V gene, CDR1 is SGDLS and CDR2 is YYNGEE. The CDR3 covers 18 residues. V was clipped by 0 bases and J by 0 bases, with 16 bases between them. The CDR3 loop reads CASSVGPGDRSSGNTIYF. CDR3 nucleotide sequence: TGTGCCAGCAGCGTAGGACCTGGGGACCGAAGCTCTGGAAACACCATATATTTT. The whole variable domain, filled in from reference TRBV9 and TRBJ1-3, reads DSGVTQTPKHLITATGQRVTLRCSPRSGDLSVYWYQQSLDQGLQFLIQYYNGEERAKGNILERFSAQQFPDLHSELNLSSLELGDSALYFCASSVGPGDRSSGNTIYFGEGSWLTVV.

The chain recombines TRBV10-1 with TRBJ1-1, with D unclear. CDR3 size: 13 residues. V was clipped by 0 bases and J by 6 bases, with 8 bases between them. Germline V lookup: CDR1 WNHNN, CDR2 SYGVQD (reference sequence). The CDR3 spells CASSESGIPEAFF. CDR3 nucleotide sequence: TGCGCCAGCAGTGAGTCTGGGATCCCTGAAGCTTTCTTT.

This clone appeared once. This chain connects TRBV6-6 to TRBJ2-1; D not certain. Trimming took 4 bases from V and 10 from J, leaving 14 bases between them. The CDR3 is 13 amino acids. The germline V gene encodes CDR1 MNHNY and CDR2 SVGAGI (reference sequence). The CDR3 reads CASSSPSLGEQFF. As DNA, the CDR3 is TGTGCCAGCAGTTCCCCCTCCTTGGGCGAGCAGTTCTTC.

The V call is TRBV5-5, the J call TRBJ2-5; TRBD2 is a possible D gene (5 bases). V shed 1 base and J shed 3 bases, with 7 bases lying between them. Germline CDR1 is SGHKS and CDR2 is YYEKEE (reference sequence). CDR3 length equals 13 residues. The CDR3 sequence is CASSLYGEETQYF. In DNA, the CDR3 is TGTGCCAGCAGCTTGTACGGGGAAGAGACCCAGTACTTC. Together with reference TRBV5-5 and TRBJ2-5, the CDR3 gives the full variable domain: DAGVTQSPTHLIKTRGQQVTLRCSPISGHKSVSWYQQVLGQGPQFIFQYYEKEERGRGNFPDRFSARQFPNYSSELNVNALLLGDSALYLCASSLYGEETQYFGPGTRLLVL.

The chain uses TRBV10-3 and TRBJ2-6; D is undetermined. The germline V and J ends were trimmed by 2 bases and 2 bases, with 10 bases remaining between them. The germline V gene encodes CDR1 ENHRY and CDR2 SYGVKD. This CDR3 is built from 16 residues. CDR3 residues: CAISEEILTGANVLTF. CDR3 bases: TGTGCCATCAGTGAGGAAATTTTGACTGGGGCCAACGTCCTGACTTTC.

The chain employs TRBV20-1 and TRBJ2-3, with D perhaps TRBD2 (5 bases). CDR1 and CDR2 (germline): DFQATT, SNEGSKA (reference sequence). The V end was cut by 5 bases, the J end by 6 bases, with 9 bases between. CDR3 length: 11 amino acids. The CDR3 spells CSALRRDTQYF. Written as DNA, the CDR3 is TGCAGTGCTCTTAGGAGGGATACGCAGTATTTT.